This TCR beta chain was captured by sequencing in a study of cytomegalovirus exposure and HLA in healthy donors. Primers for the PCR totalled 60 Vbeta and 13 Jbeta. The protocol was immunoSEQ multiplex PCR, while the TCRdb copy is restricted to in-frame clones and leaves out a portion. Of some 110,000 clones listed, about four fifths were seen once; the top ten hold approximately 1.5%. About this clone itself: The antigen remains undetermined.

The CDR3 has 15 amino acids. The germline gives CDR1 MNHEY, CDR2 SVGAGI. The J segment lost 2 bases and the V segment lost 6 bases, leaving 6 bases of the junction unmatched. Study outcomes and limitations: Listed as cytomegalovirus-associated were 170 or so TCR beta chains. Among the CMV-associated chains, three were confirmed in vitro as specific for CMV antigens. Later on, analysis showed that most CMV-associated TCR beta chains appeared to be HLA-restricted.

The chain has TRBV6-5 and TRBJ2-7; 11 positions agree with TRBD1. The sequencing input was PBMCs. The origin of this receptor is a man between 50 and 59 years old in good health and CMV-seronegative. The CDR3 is CASSRGQGGAYEQYV. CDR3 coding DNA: TGTGCCAGCAGCCGGGGACAGGGGGGGGCCTACGAGCAGTACGTC.